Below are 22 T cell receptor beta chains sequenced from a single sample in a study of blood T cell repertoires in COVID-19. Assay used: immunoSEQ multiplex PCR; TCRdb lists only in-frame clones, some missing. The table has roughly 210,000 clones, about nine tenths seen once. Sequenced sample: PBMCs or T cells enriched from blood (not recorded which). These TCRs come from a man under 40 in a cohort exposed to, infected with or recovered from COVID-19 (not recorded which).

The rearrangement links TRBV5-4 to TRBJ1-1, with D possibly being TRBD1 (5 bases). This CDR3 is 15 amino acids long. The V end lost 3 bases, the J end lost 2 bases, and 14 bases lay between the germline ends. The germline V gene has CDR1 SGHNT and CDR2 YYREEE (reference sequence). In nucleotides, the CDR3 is TGTGCCAGCAGCTCGTCCTTACAGGAAAACACTGAAGCTTTCTTT. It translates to CASSSSLQENTEAFF.

In DNA form, the CDR3 reads TGTGCCAGCAGCTTCGGACAGGGTTTTCTTATGAACACTGAAGCTTTCTTT. Amino acid sequence: CASSFGQGFLMNTEAFF. The V call is TRBV11-2, the J call TRBJ1-1, with 8 positions matching TRBD1. The V segment lost 3 bases and the J segment 0 bases; nucleotides outside the gene matches: 9. Germline CDR1 is SGHAT and CDR2 is FQNNGV. The CDR3 consists of 17 residues.

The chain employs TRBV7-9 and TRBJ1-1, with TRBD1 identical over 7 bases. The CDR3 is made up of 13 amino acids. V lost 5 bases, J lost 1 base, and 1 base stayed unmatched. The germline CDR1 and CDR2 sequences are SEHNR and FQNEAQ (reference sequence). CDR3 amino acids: CASSPGGNTEAFF. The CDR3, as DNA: TGTGCCAGCAGCCCAGGGGGGAACACTGAAGCTTTCTTT.

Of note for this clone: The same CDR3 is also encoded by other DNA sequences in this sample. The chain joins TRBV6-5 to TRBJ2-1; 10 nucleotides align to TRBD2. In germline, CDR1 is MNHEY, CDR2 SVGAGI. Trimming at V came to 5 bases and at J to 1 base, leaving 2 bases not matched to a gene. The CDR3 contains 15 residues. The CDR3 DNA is TGTGCCAGCAGTATAGCGGGAGGTTCCTACAATGAGCAGTTCTTC. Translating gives CASSIAGGSYNEQFF.

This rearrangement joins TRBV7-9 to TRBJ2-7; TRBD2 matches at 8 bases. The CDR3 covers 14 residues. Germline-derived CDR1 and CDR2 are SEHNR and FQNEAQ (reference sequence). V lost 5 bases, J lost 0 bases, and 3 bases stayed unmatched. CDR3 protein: CASSPGGPSYEQYF. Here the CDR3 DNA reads TGTGCCAGCAGCCCGGGGGGGCCCTCCTACGAGCAGTACTTC.

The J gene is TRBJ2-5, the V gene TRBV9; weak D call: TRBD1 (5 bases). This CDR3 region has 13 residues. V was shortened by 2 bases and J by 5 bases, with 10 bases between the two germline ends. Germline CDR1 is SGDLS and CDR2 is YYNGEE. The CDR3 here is CASSVQGVETQYF. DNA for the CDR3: TGTGCCAGCAGCGTGCAAGGGGTGGAGACCCAGTACTTC.

The DNA for the CDR3 is TGTGCCAGCAGTCCGATGACGGGGAACACTGAAGCTTTCTTT. Translated: CASSPMTGNTEAFF. The gene calls are TRBV6-5 and TRBJ1-1; D ambiguous. V gave up 5 bases and J gave up 1 base, with 11 bases separating them. CDR1 MNHEY and CDR2 SVGAGI come from the germline V gene. This CDR3 is built from 14 residues.

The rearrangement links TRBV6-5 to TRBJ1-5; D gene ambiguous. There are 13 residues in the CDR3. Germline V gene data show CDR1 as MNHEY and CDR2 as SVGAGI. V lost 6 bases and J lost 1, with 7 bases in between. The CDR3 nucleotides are TGTGCCAGCAGCCGGTTCAGCAATCAGCCCCAGCATTTT. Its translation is CASSRFSNQPQHF.

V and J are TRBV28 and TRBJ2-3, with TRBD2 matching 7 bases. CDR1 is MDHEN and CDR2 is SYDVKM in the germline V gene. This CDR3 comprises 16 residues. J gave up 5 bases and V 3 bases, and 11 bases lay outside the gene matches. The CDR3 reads CASSFLSYGGGDTQYF. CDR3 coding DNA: TGTGCCAGCAGTTTCCTTTCATATGGGGGGGGAGATACGCAGTATTTT.

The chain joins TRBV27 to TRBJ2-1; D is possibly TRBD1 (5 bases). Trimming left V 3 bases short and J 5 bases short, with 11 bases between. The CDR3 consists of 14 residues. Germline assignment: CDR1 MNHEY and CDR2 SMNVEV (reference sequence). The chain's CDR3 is CASSFLGPNNEQFF. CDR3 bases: TGTGCCAGCAGTTTTCTGGGGCCCAACAATGAGCAGTTCTTC.

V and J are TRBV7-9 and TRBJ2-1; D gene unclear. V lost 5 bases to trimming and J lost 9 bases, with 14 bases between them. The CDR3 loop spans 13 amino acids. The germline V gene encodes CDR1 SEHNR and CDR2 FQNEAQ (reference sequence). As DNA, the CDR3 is TGTGCCAGCAGCCCCGGGTCCTCTAGTGAGCAGTTCTTC. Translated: CASSPGSSSEQFF.

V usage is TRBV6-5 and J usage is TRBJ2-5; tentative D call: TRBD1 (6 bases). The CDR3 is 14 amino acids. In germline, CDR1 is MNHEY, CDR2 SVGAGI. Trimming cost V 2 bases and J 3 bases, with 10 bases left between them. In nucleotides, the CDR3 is TGTGCCAGCAGTTACATGGCAGGGGAAGAGACCCAGTACTTC. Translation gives CASSYMAGEETQYF.

The CDR3 loop reads CASSLGGRMSQPQHF. In DNA form, the CDR3 reads TGTGCCAGCAGTTTAGGGGGGAGAATGAGTCAGCCCCAGCATTTT. V and J are TRBV28 and TRBJ1-5; D possibly corresponds to TRBD1 (5 bases). Germline V CDR1 and CDR2: MDHEN, SYDVKM. The CDR3 sequence is 15 residues long. V lost 2 bases to trimming and J lost 6 bases, with 14 bases between them. Looking up the rest from reference TRBV28 and TRBJ1-5 gives the full variable domain: DVKVTQSSRYLVKRTGEKVFLECVQDMDHENMFWYRQDPGLGLRLIYFSYDVKMKEKGDIPEGYSVSREKKERFSLILESASTNQTSMYLCASSLGGRMSQPQHFGDGTRLSIL.

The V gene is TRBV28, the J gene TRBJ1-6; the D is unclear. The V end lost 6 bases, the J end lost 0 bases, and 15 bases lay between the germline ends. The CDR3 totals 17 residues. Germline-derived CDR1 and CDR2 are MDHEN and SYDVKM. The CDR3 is CASSPPRGSSYNSPLHF. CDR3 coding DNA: TGTGCCAGCAGCCCACCTCGAGGTAGCTCCTATAATTCACCCCTCCACTTT.

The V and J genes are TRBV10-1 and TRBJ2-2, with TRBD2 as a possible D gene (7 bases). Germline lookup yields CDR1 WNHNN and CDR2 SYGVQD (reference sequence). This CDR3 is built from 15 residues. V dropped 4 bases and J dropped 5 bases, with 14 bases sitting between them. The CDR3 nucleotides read TGCGCCAGCAGTGTAGGGGGAGGGGCAACCGGGGAGCTGTTTTTT. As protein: CASSVGGGATGELFF.

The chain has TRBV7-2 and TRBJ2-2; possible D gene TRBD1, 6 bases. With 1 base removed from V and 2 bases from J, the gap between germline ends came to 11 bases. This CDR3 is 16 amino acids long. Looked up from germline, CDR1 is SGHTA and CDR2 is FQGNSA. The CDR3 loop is CASSLEGTSNTGELFF. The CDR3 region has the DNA TGTGCCAGCAGCTTAGAGGGGACAAGTAACACCGGGGAGCTGTTTTTT.

The CDR3 region is CASSLTPSGGNEKLFF. CDR3 nucleotide sequence: TGTGCCAGCAGTTTAACCCCATCGGGGGGTAATGAAAAACTGTTTTTT. This chain joins TRBV28 and TRBJ1-4; possible D gene TRBD1, 5 bases. The CDR3 has 16 residues. V lost 2 bases and J 4 bases, leaving 14 bases between the germline ends. CDR1 MDHEN and CDR2 SYDVKM come from the germline V gene.

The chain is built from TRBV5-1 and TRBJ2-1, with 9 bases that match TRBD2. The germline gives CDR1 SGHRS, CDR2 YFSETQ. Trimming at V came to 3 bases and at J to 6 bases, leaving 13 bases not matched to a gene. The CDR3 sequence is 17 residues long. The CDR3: CASSSGLASEVSNEQFF. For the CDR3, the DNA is TGCGCCAGCAGCTCCGGACTAGCGAGCGAAGTATCCAATGAGCAGTTCTTC.

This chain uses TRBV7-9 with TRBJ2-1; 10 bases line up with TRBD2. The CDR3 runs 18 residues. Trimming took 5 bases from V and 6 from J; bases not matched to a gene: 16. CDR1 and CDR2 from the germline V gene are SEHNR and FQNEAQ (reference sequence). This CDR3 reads CASSLSLASGRAANEQFF. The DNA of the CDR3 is TGTGCCAGCAGCCTCTCCCTCGCGAGCGGGAGGGCCGCCAATGAGCAGTTCTTC.

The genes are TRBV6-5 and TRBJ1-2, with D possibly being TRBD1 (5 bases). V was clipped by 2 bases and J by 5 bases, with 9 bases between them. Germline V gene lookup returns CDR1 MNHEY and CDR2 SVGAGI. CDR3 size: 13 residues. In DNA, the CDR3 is TGTGCCAGCAGTTACCAGGGAGGGTATGGCTACACCTTC. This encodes CASSYQGGYGYTF.

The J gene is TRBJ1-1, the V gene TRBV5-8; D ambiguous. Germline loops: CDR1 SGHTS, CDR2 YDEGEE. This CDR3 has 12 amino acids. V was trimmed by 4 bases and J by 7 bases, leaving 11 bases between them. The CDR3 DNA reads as TGTGCCAGCAGCCCTGCAGATCTTGAAGCTTTCTTT. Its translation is CASSPADLEAFF.

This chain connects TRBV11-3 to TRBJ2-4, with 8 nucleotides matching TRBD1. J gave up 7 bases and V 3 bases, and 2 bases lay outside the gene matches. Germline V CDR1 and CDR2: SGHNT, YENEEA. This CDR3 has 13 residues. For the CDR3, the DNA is TGTGCCAGCAGCTTTAGGACAGGGAACATTCAGTACTTC. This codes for CASSFRTGNIQYF.